These 25 T cell receptor beta chains were sequenced from one sample in a study of cytomegalovirus exposure and HLA in healthy donors. Vbeta (60) and Jbeta (13) primers were used in the PCR. Measured with immunoSEQ multiplex PCR; TCRdb has only the in-frame clones, and not every one. The data hold roughly 160,000 clones, with around three quarters observed a single time. Sequencing was done on a sample of PBMCs. Receptors originate from a man aged 50-59 years in good health and CMV-seropositive.

The chain is built from TRBV5-4 and TRBJ2-7; 12 bases agree with TRBD2. The CDR3 is 15 residues long. The germline V gene has CDR1 SGHNT and CDR2 YYREEE (reference sequence). The V segment lost 2 bases and the J segment 6 bases; nucleotides outside the gene matches: 6. The CDR3 nucleotides are TGTGCCAGCAGCTTTCCTAGCGGGGGGGTGCCCGAGCAGTACTTC. Translating gives CASSFPSGGVPEQYF. The full variable domain, in which reference TRBV5-4 and TRBJ2-7 provide the parts outside the CDR3, is ETGVTQSPTHLIKTRGQQVTLRCSSQSGHNTVSWYQQALGQGPQFIFQYYREEENGRGNFPPRFSGLQFPNYSSELNVNALELDDSALYLCASSFPSGGVPEQYFGPGTRLTVT.

V is TRBV6-5 and J is TRBJ1-5, with D hard to call. CDR1 and CDR2 from the germline V gene are MNHEY and SVGAGI. This CDR3 contains 14 residues. Trimming removed 4 bases from V and 0 bases from J, with 7 bases in between. This CDR3 is CASSSLYSNQPQHF. CDR3 DNA: TGTGCCAGCAGTTCGCTCTATAGCAATCAGCCCCAGCATTTT.

This clone was seen more than once but under ten times. The rearrangement links TRBV4-2 to TRBJ2-7; 8 bases fit TRBD1. This CDR3 has 12 amino acids. J was trimmed by 6 bases and V by 3 bases; bases with no gene match: 1. CDR1 is LGHNA, CDR2 YNFKEQ, per germline. The CDR3 nucleotides read TGTGCCAGCAGCCAGACAGGGGCCGAGCAGTACTTC. Encoded protein: CASSQTGAEQYF.

The rearrangement uses TRBV18 and TRBJ2-3; D is possibly TRBD2 (7 bases). The germline V gene has CDR1 KGHSH and CDR2 LQKENI. The CDR3 is 17 residues long. The V end was cut by 0 bases, the J end by 4 bases, with 17 bases between. CDR3 sequence (DNA): TGTGCCAGCTCACCACCGTTAGGGGGGGGCCCGCCAGATACGCAGTATTTT. Its translation: CASSPPLGGGPPDTQYF.

V gene TRBV2 combines with J gene TRBJ1-1; TRBD1 matches 7 bases. Per germline, CDR1 SNHLY and CDR2 FYNNEI. The CDR3 has 12 amino acids. This chain's CDR3 is CSSDREDTEAFF. The CDR3 DNA follows: TGTTCGAGCGACAGGGAGGACACTGAAGCTTTCTTT.

The genes are TRBV11-2 and TRBJ1-6; TRBD1 might be the D (6 bases). V gave up 5 bases and J gave up 5 bases, with 13 bases separating them. Germline-derived CDR1 and CDR2 are SGHAT and FQNNGV. This CDR3 spans 15 amino acids. DNA of the CDR3: TGTGCCAGCAGCCGTGGAGGACAGCATAATTCACCCCTCCACTTT. It encodes CASSRGGQHNSPLHF.

This clone was counted a single time. The gene calls are TRBV5-1 and TRBJ2-1; 10 bases align to TRBD2. This CDR3 comprises 17 residues. With V trimmed by 1 base and J by 0 bases, 4 bases remained unmatched. Germline V gene sequence: CDR1 SGHRS, CDR2 YFSETQ. The CDR3 coding sequence is TGCGCCAGCAGCTTGTCTAGCGGGGGAACCTCCTACAATGAGCAGTTCTTC. This encodes CASSLSSGGTSYNEQFF.

The chain joins TRBV29-1 to TRBJ2-7; 10 nucleotides line up with TRBD1. The V gene end was trimmed by 6 bases and the J gene end by 3 bases; junction bases not matched to a gene: 5. CDR3 length: 13 residues. The V gene's germline CDR1 is SQVTM and CDR2 ANQGSEA. CDR3 bases: TGCAGCGTAGCCGGGACAGGGGTCTACGAGCAGTACTTC. It translates to CSVAGTGVYEQYF.

The chain is built from TRBV10-3 and TRBJ2-7; 7 nucleotides align to TRBD1. Germline CDR1 ENHRY, CDR2 SYGVKD. V lost 7 bases, J lost 3 bases, and 6 bases stayed unmatched. The CDR3 consists of 13 residues. The CDR3 region is CAIKPGQSYEQYF. CDR3 DNA: TGTGCCATCAAGCCGGGACAGAGCTACGAGCAGTACTTC.

This clone was seen more than once but under ten times. The chain carries TRBV18 and TRBJ2-3, with TRBD1 matching 10 bases. CDR1 and CDR2 from the germline V gene are KGHSH and LQKENI. Unmatched junction bases numbered 1, after V lost 0 bases and J lost 4 bases. CDR3 length equals 15 residues. CDR3 residues: CASSPPGQGPDTQYF. Written as DNA, the CDR3 is TGTGCCAGCTCACCACCGGGACAGGGGCCAGATACGCAGTATTTT.

This chain uses TRBV27 with TRBJ1-5, with a weak D call TRBD1 (6 bases). CDR1 is MNHEY, CDR2 SMNVEV, per germline (reference sequence). The CDR3 covers 16 residues. Trimming stripped 4 bases from V and 3 bases from J, with 16 bases between. The CDR3 is CASSSRLAGANQPQHF. DNA for the CDR3: TGTGCCAGCAGTTCCCGCCTTGCAGGGGCCAATCAGCCCCAGCATTTT.

DNA for the CDR3: TGTGCCAGCACCCAGTGGGGGGAGGGAACCCAGTACTTC. This codes for CASTQWGEGTQYF. The V gene is TRBV7-9, the J gene TRBJ2-5; 7 bases line up with TRBD2. Trimming removed 7 bases from V and 8 bases from J; junction bases left unmatched: 10. Germline V lookup: CDR1 SEHNR, CDR2 FQNEAQ (reference sequence). CDR3 length: 13 amino acids.

This clone was counted once. One end of the junction is discordant with germline, which a read error may explain. The chain links TRBV28 to TRBJ2-5; D might be TRBD1 (6 bases). The CDR3 is 13 amino acids. Germline values: CDR1 MDHEN, CDR2 SYDVKM. CDR3 amino acids: CATSQGNTETQYF. As DNA, the CDR3 is TGTGCCACCAGTCAGGGGAATACAGAGACCCAGTACTTC.

This sequence joins TRBV21-1 and TRBJ1-3; TRBD1, the table's D call, lacks a check against the DNA. TRBV21-1 is a recognized pseudogene. This CDR3 spans 16 amino acids. CDR3 protein: CASSSKTGVVGNTIYF. CDR3 nucleotides: TGTGCCAGCAGCTCAAAAACAGGGGTCGTTGGAAACACCATATATTTT.

The table lists this clone with a few counts. The chain employs TRBV5-6 and TRBJ2-7; TRBD2 matches 12 bases. Germline V gene sequence: CDR1 SGHDT, CDR2 YYEEEE. The length of the CDR3 is 15 residues. The V and J ends lost 1 base and 6 bases, in that order; junction bases with no gene match: 5. The CDR3 loop reads CASSLRLAGGIEQYF. CDR3 DNA sequence: TGTGCCAGCAGCTTGCGGCTAGCGGGGGGGATCGAGCAGTACTTC.

The chain employs TRBV7-9 and TRBJ1-2; D ambiguous. Trimming pared 5 bases from V and 4 bases from J, leaving 17 bases between. The CDR3 has 15 amino acids. The V gene's germline CDR1 is SEHNR and CDR2 FQNEAQ (reference sequence). CDR3 loop: CASSLSSVVVYGYTF. CDR3 bases: TGTGCCAGCAGCCTAAGCTCGGTGGTAGTCTATGGCTACACCTTC.

The V gene is TRBV9, the J gene TRBJ2-7; TRBD2 might be the D (5 bases). The CDR3 is 16 residues long. Germline CDR1 SGDLS, CDR2 YYNGEE. Trimming stripped 3 bases from V and 4 bases from J, with 20 bases between. The CDR3 is CASSATVGESVYEQYF. CDR3 DNA: TGTGCCAGCAGCGCCACCGTTGGGGAGAGTGTGTACGAGCAGTACTTC.

This clone has only one observation. The J gene is TRBJ2-7, the V gene TRBV5-1, with D possibly being TRBD1 (5 bases). Germline V gene data show CDR1 as SGHRS and CDR2 as YFSETQ. This CDR3 spans 14 amino acids. Trimming stripped 3 bases from V and 3 bases from J, with 13 bases between. CDR3 in DNA: TGCGCCAGCAGCTATATCGACAGTGTCTACGAGCAGTACTTC. Translating gives CASSYIDSVYEQYF.

The chain is built from TRBV19 and TRBJ1-2; D might be TRBD1 (5 bases). This CDR3 spans 14 amino acids. CDR1 is LNHDA and CDR2 is SQIVND in the germline V gene (reference sequence). The V end was cut by 10 bases, the J end by 8 bases, with 23 bases between. Written as DNA, the CDR3 is TGTGCCACTCAAGCCAGCCCGGGACTGATCGGCTACACCTTC. Translation: CATQASPGLIGYTF. Full variable domain (outside the CDR3, taken from reference TRBV19 and TRBJ1-2): DGGITQSPKYLFRKEGQNVTLSCEQNLNHDAMYWYRQDPGQGLRLIYYSQIVNDFQKGDIAEGYSVSREKKESFPLTVTSAQKNPTAFYLCATQASPGLIGYTFGSGTRLTVV.

The V and J genes are TRBV2 and TRBJ1-2; no reliable D call. Germline-derived CDR1 and CDR2 are SNHLY and FYNNEI. The CDR3 consists of 14 residues. Between the trimmed V and J ends, which lost 7 bases and 0 bases, there was a span of 12 bases. The CDR3 sequence is CASKVQAPNYGYTF. The CDR3 DNA reads as TGTGCCAGCAAGGTTCAGGCTCCTAACTATGGCTACACCTTC.

Regarding this clone: Other nucleotide sequences in the sample specify the same CDR3. V usage is TRBV18 and J usage is TRBJ1-1; a weak D match, TRBD1 (5 bases). Germline-derived CDR1 and CDR2 are KGHSH and LQKENI. The V and J ends lost 3 bases and 1 base respectively, with 9 bases between them. CDR3 length equals 14 residues. The CDR3 DNA follows: TGTGCCAGCTCACCGGCCGGGGGGAACACTGAAGCTTTCTTT. Residues: CASSPAGGNTEAFF.

V is TRBV2 and J is TRBJ2-7, with TRBD1 matching 11 bases. CDR1 and CDR2 from the germline V gene are SNHLY and FYNNEI. V lost 1 base, J lost 4 bases, and 3 bases stayed unmatched. The CDR3 sequence is 15 residues long. CDR3: CASSEGTGGLYEQYF. CDR3 nucleotide sequence: TGTGCCAGCAGTGAAGGGACAGGGGGCCTTTACGAGCAGTACTTC.

The rearrangement uses TRBV11-2 and TRBJ2-3; TRBD1 matches 8 bases. V shed 5 bases, J shed 3 bases, and the junction held 7 bases outside the gene matches. There are 15 residues in the CDR3. Germline values: CDR1 SGHAT, CDR2 FQNNGV. CDR3 bases: TGTGCCAGCAGCCGGGGACAGGCAAAAACAGATACGCAGTATTTT. Protein: CASSRGQAKTDTQYF.

The chain links TRBV10-3 to TRBJ1-4; unclear D gene. The CDR3 has 17 amino acids. The germline V gene encodes CDR1 ENHRY and CDR2 SYGVKD. V was shortened by 0 bases and J by 0 bases, with 11 bases between the two germline ends. Here the CDR3 reads CAISESFLASTNEKLFF. The CDR3 region has the DNA TGTGCCATCAGTGAGTCGTTTCTGGCATCAACTAATGAAAAACTGTTTTTT.

The chain joins TRBV11-2 to TRBJ2-7; 12 bases map to TRBD1. J lost 3 bases, V lost 6 bases, and 9 bases had no gene match. From germline, CDR1 is SGHAT and CDR2 FQNNGV. There are 16 residues in the CDR3. The CDR3 is CASSRSGTGGYYEQYF. Here the CDR3 DNA reads TGTGCCAGCAGTCGTTCCGGGACAGGGGGCTACTACGAGCAGTACTTC.